This entry lists 26 T cell receptor beta chains sequenced from one sample in a study of shared clonotypes between healthy human individuals. Sequenced by immunoSEQ multiplex PCR; TCRdb stores in-frame clones only, minus some. The sample contains approximately 1,000,000 clones, 78% of which appear only once. The sample comprised memory CD4+ T cells from PBMCs. As for subset: CD45RA-negative fraction. Receptors were obtained from a man between 18 and 35 years old in good health. Some clones in this sample may be carry-over from other donors' samples.

This clone was counted between two and nine times. The V call is TRBV30, the J call TRBJ2-2; D is ambiguous. Trimming cost V 4 bases and J 7 bases, with 16 bases left between them. This CDR3 has 14 residues. Per the germline V gene, CDR1 is GTSNPN and CDR2 is SVGIG (reference sequence). The CDR3 nucleotides read TGTGCCTGGACCGCTACGGACCAGATCGGGGAGCTGTTTTTT. This gives the protein CAWTATDQIGELFF.

The chain recombines TRBV28 with TRBJ2-7; D gene ambiguous. Germline CDR1 MDHEN, CDR2 SYDVKM. The CDR3 contains 13 residues. The V end lost 8 bases, the J end lost 2 bases, and 13 bases lay between the germline ends. In DNA, the CDR3 is TGTGCCAGCTTGGGGTCGGCTGCCTACGAGCAGTACTTC. Translating gives CASLGSAAYEQYF.

This rearrangement joins TRBV9 to TRBJ2-1, with TRBD2 as a possible D gene (5 bases). The germline V gene encodes CDR1 SGDLS and CDR2 YYNGEE. The CDR3 totals 16 residues. V was clipped by 0 bases and J by 4 bases, with 14 bases between them. The CDR3 coding sequence is TGTGCCAGCAGCGTAGTGGGCGGGCCCGGGTACAATGAGCAGTTCTTC. As protein: CASSVVGGPGYNEQFF.

Details on this clone: This sample includes further DNA sequences coding for the same CDR3. V and J are TRBV29-1 and TRBJ2-7, with D tentatively TRBD2 (5 bases). The CDR3 extends over 11 amino acids. Trimming pared 6 bases from V and 2 bases from J, leaving 8 bases between. Germline CDR1 and CDR2: SQVTM and ANQGSEA. The CDR3 sequence: CSVGETYEQYF. The CDR3 DNA is TGCAGCGTGGGAGAAACCTACGAGCAGTACTTC.

The chain links TRBV7-6 to TRBJ1-4; D unresolved. Trimming removed 3 bases at V and 3 bases at J, with 5 bases between. Germline lookup yields CDR1 SGHVS and CDR2 FNYEAQ. The CDR3 has 13 residues. The CDR3 loop reads CASSLDANEKLFF. The CDR3 DNA follows: TGTGCCAGCAGCTTGGACGCTAATGAAAAACTGTTTTTT.

The genes are TRBV2 and TRBJ2-5, with 9 bases lining up with TRBD1. The V gene end was trimmed by 6 bases and the J gene end by 5 bases; junction bases not matched to a gene: 10. CDR3 length: 15 residues. Germline lookup yields CDR1 SNHLY and CDR2 FYNNEI. The CDR3 region is CASRRRQGTGETQYF. DNA of the CDR3: TGTGCCAGCAGGAGGAGACAGGGGACAGGGGAGACCCAGTACTTC.

The chain joins TRBV6-5 to TRBJ2-7; D may be TRBD1 (6 bases). Trimming stripped 4 bases from V and 1 base from J, with 14 bases between. There are 15 residues in the CDR3. Germline V gene lookup returns CDR1 MNHEY and CDR2 SVGAGI. The CDR3 loop reads CASSSRQAVSYEQYF. The CDR3, as DNA: TGTGCCAGCAGTTCCAGACAGGCGGTGTCCTACGAGCAGTACTTC.

The chain couples TRBV2 to TRBJ1-2, with D perhaps TRBD1 (6 bases). This CDR3 comprises 13 residues. Deletions cut 4 bases from V and 8 bases from J, with 14 bases between. Looked up from germline, CDR1 is SNHLY and CDR2 is FYNNEI. CDR3 sequence: CASSVAGGGGYTF. For the CDR3, the DNA is TGTGCCAGCAGTGTAGCGGGGGGCGGAGGCTACACCTTC.

V is TRBV7-2 and J is TRBJ1-3; the D is unclear. The V gene lost 3 bases and the J gene lost 9 bases, with 12 bases spanning the gap. Germline-derived CDR1 and CDR2 are SGHTA and FQGNSA. This CDR3 has 13 amino acids. The CDR3 DNA sequence: TGTGCCAGCAGCTTCCCGTCTAGTCGCACCATATATTTT. It encodes CASSFPSSRTIYF.

This clone was counted between two and nine times. Within the sample, other DNA sequences also encode this same CDR3. The chain recombines TRBV27 with TRBJ2-6; D is ambiguous. V was shortened by 6 bases and J by 0 bases, with 3 bases between the two germline ends. This CDR3 has 13 residues. Germline CDR1 and CDR2: MNHEY and SMNVEV (reference sequence). CDR3 protein: CASSYSGANVLTF. Here the CDR3 DNA reads TGTGCCAGCAGCTACTCTGGGGCCAACGTCCTGACTTTC.

The V gene is TRBV19, the J gene TRBJ1-2; 7 bases agree with TRBD1. The CDR3 loop spans 13 amino acids. Germline CDR1 reads LNHDA; CDR2 reads SQIVND (reference sequence). V dropped 10 bases and J dropped 2; count of bases not matched to a gene: 7. The CDR3 here is CAIRDSINYGYTF. CDR3 in DNA: TGTGCCATCCGGGACAGCATAAACTATGGCTACACCTTC.

This chain links TRBV4-2 with TRBJ2-4; 10 bases are shared with TRBD1. Looked up from germline, CDR1 is LGHNA and CDR2 is YNFKEQ. This CDR3 has 17 amino acids. The J segment lost 3 bases and the V segment lost 2 bases, leaving 7 bases of the junction unmatched. DNA of the CDR3: TGTGCCAGCAGCCAACCGGGGACAGGGGATGGCAAAAACATTCAGTACTTC. It specifies CASSQPGTGDGKNIQYF.

V is TRBV6-1 and J is TRBJ1-5, with 8 bases matching TRBD1. CDR1 is MNHNS, CDR2 SASEGT, per germline. V lost 4 bases, J lost 10 bases, and 6 bases stayed unmatched. The CDR3 loop spans 13 amino acids. The chain's CDR3 is CASSVDRVQPQHF. The CDR3 DNA sequence: TGTGCCAGCAGTGTGGACAGGGTACAACCCCAGCATTTT.

Only one count was recorded for this clone. The rearrangement links TRBV5-8 to TRBJ1-3; D gene unclear. Deletions cut 7 bases from V and 1 base from J, with 12 bases between. The CDR3 spans 14 residues. Germline V gene lookup returns CDR1 SGHTS and CDR2 YDEGEE. CDR3 region: CASSRGGSGNTIYF. The CDR3 nucleotides read TGTGCCAGCTCCCGAGGTGGTTCTGGAAACACCATATATTTT.

The rearrangement links TRBV28 to TRBJ2-5; the match to TRBD1 covers 12 bases. The CDR3 length is 18 residues. In germline, CDR1 is MDHEN, CDR2 SYDVKM. V lost 10 bases and J lost 5; bases outside the gene matches: 20. CDR3 amino acids: CATRTGGTGGAGVETQYF. The CDR3 DNA is TGTGCCACCCGTACAGGTGGGACAGGGGGCGCGGGAGTGGAGACCCAGTACTTC. Full variable domain (outside the CDR3, taken from reference TRBV28 and TRBJ2-5): DVKVTQSSRYLVKRTGEKVFLECVQDMDHENMFWYRQDPGLGLRLIYFSYDVKMKEKGDIPEGYSVSREKKERFSLILESASTNQTSMYLCATRTGGTGGAGVETQYFGPGTRLLVL.

This clone was seen more than once but under ten times. The CDR3 sequence: CASSVQSTDTQYF. CDR3 in DNA: TGTGCCAGCAGTGTACAGAGCACAGATACGCAGTATTTT. This chain joins TRBV6-1 and TRBJ2-3; D remains ambiguous. The length of the CDR3 is 13 residues. V was pared by 4 bases and J by 0 bases, with 5 bases between. The germline V gene has CDR1 MNHNS and CDR2 SASEGT.

This clone has a handful of counts. This may arise from a read error, as a much more abundant clone is one base away. Other DNA sequences of this sample code for an identical CDR3. The J gene is TRBJ2-3, the V gene TRBV7-3; D not certain. Germline CDR1 SGHTA, CDR2 FQGTGA. V was pared by 3 bases and J by 1 base, with 2 bases between. The CDR3 extends over 12 amino acids. The CDR3 nucleotides are TGTGCCAGCAGCTTGGGCACAGATACGCAGTATTTT. Translating gives CASSLGTDTQYF.

This chain connects TRBV5-8 to TRBJ2-4; TRBD1 is a possible D gene (6 bases). The CDR3 length is 15 residues. V was shortened by 4 bases and J by 6 bases, with 17 bases between the two germline ends. Germline V CDR1 and CDR2: SGHTS, YDEGEE. CDR3 loop: CASSLWSGQSNIQYF. CDR3 sequence (DNA): TGTGCCAGCAGCCTATGGTCGGGACAATCAAACATTCAGTACTTC.

The gene calls are TRBV4-1 and TRBJ2-7; 8 positions match TRBD1. With V trimmed by 0 bases and J by 6 bases, 10 bases remained unmatched. Germline lookup yields CDR1 MGHRA and CDR2 YSYEKL. The CDR3 length is 16 residues. In DNA form, the CDR3 reads TGCGCCAGCAGCCAAGACCCTCCCGGACAGGGCCGCGAGCAGTACTTC. Encoded protein: CASSQDPPGQGREQYF.

The chain joins TRBV7-9 to TRBJ2-7; TRBD1 matches 7 bases. Germline V gene sequence: CDR1 SEHNR, CDR2 FQNEAQ (reference sequence). The V gene end was trimmed by 5 bases and the J gene end by 7 bases; junction bases not matched to a gene: 11. The CDR3 consists of 14 residues. The CDR3, as DNA: TGTGCCAGCAGCCCGCCGGGACAGAGCAGAGAGCAGTACTTC. It yields the protein CASSPPGQSREQYF.

This chain joins TRBV9 and TRBJ2-7; D possibly uses TRBD1 or TRBD2 (6 bases each). Trimming removed 5 bases from V and 4 bases from J, with 16 bases in between. CDR3 length equals 14 residues. Germline CDR1 is SGDLS and CDR2 is YYNGEE. CDR3 in amino acids: CASSSTGGRYEQYF. The DNA of the CDR3 is TGTGCCAGCAGTTCAACTGGGGGGCGATACGAGCAGTACTTC.

The V gene is TRBV19, the J gene TRBJ1-3, with 8 positions matching TRBD1. The J call is uncertain, as TRBJ2-2 better fits the DNA end. The CDR3 totals 13 residues. Germline-derived CDR1 and CDR2 are LNHDA and SQIVND (reference sequence). The CDR3 sequence is CASSRTGTGELFF. CDR3 nucleotide sequence: TGTGCCAGTAGTAGGACAGGGACCGGGGAGCTGTTTTTT.

The chain recombines TRBV2 with TRBJ1-1; perhaps TRBD1 as D (6 bases). CDR3 length: 14 amino acids. The V end was cut by 4 bases, the J end by 11 bases, with 20 bases between. Germline V CDR1 and CDR2: SNHLY, FYNNEI. CDR3 in amino acids: CASSVFPGQTLAFF. The DNA for the CDR3 is TGTGCCAGCAGTGTTTTCCCTGGACAGACCCTGGCTTTCTTT.

The chain has TRBV5-4 and TRBJ2-5; 9 nucleotides align to TRBD1. V lost 4 bases to trimming and J lost 4 bases; unmatched junction nucleotides: 5. The germline gives CDR1 SGHNT, CDR2 YYREEE (reference sequence). The length of the CDR3 is 14 residues. The DNA of the CDR3 is TGTGCCAGCAGCCTTAAGGGACAGGGAGAGACCCAGTACTTC. It codes for CASSLKGQGETQYF.

The chain couples TRBV7-9 to TRBJ2-7; the D gene is possibly TRBD2 (5 bases). V was clipped by 3 bases and J by 9 bases, with 27 bases between them. The germline V gene encodes CDR1 SEHNR and CDR2 FQNEAQ (reference sequence). This CDR3 has 17 amino acids. CDR3 sequence: CASSLAVGERTPLWQYF. The CDR3 coding sequence is TGTGCCAGCAGCTTGGCGGTCGGGGAGCGTACCCCCCTGTGGCAGTACTTC.

This chain connects TRBV10-3 to TRBJ1-5; D gene uncertain. The CDR3 totals 16 residues. Between the trimmed V and J ends, which lost 0 bases and 10 bases, there was a span of 19 bases. The V gene's germline CDR1 is ENHRY and CDR2 SYGVKD. The CDR3 region has the DNA TGTGCCATCAGTGAGTCGGATGGCAGCTACTCGGGACCCCAGCATTTT. Protein sequence: CAISESDGSYSGPQHF.